Listed below are T cell receptor beta chains from one sample, sequenced in a study of blood T cell repertoires in COVID-19. Method: immunoSEQ multiplex PCR; TCRdb's copy keeps in-frame clones and lacks some. The sample includes 250,000 or so clones, around 84% of them seen just once. Sequenced: peripheral blood. These receptors were taken from a woman aged 40 to 50 who had recovered from COVID-19. The CDR3 runs from the conserved cysteine through the conserved F or W. Fields, in order: D gene, clone size, V gene, J gene, CDR3 protein, CDR3 DNA. D genes are given only for firm matches. For some rows the clone size is stated as once, few or many, or as a class when expanded; others skip it.

>TRBD1|NA|TRBV30|TRBJ1-5
CAWSPGQGGLINQPQHF
TGTGCCTGGAGTCCGGGACAGGGGGGTTTAATCAATCAGCCCCAGCATTTT
>NA|NA|TRBV18|TRBJ1-1
CASSHPGLRGVTEAFF
TGTGCCAGCTCACATCCGGGACTCCGAGGGGTCACTGAAGCTTTCTTT
>TRBD1|NA|TRBV3-1/TRBV3-2|TRBJ1-2
CASSQQDRARNYGYTF
TGTGCCAGCAGCCAACAGGACAGGGCGCGGAACTATGGCTACACCTTC
>NA|NA|TRBV3-1/TRBV3-2|TRBJ2-2
CASTPPGIRTGELFF
TGTGCCAGCACCCCCCCGGGTATCCGTACCGGGGAGCTGTTTTTT
>TRBD1|NA|TRBV3-1/TRBV3-2|TRBJ1-2
CASSQEGTGFIKNGYTF
TGTGCCAGCAGCCAGGAAGGGACAGGGTTTATCAAGAATGGCTACACCTTC
>TRBD1|few|TRBV2|TRBJ1-1
CASSGQGNTEAFF
TGTGCCAGCAGTGGACAGGGGAACACTGAAGCTTTCTTT
>NA|NA|TRBV5-8|TRBJ1-1
CASSGKTSTDTEAFF
TGTGCCAGCAGCGGAAAAACTAGCACCGACACTGAAGCTTTCTTT
>TRBD1|NA|TRBV28|TRBJ2-1
CASSSTGQGVYNEQFF
TGTGCCAGCAGTTCCACGGGACAGGGTGTTTACAATGAGCAGTTCTTC
>NA|once|TRBV28|TRBJ1-4
CAAQSRAGSNEKLFF
TGTGCCGCTCAATCCAGGGCAGGAAGTAATGAAAAACTGTTTTTT
>TRBD2|once|TRBV30|TRBJ2-2
CAWKLPPTGGPIGELFF
TGTGCCTGGAAGCTACCCCCGACGGGGGGGCCGATCGGGGAGCTGTTTTTT
>NA|NA|TRBV6-6|TRBJ2-7
CASSYFAGEQYF
TGTGCCAGCAGTTACTTTGCGGGCGAGCAGTACTTC
>NA|few|TRBV11-2|TRBJ2-7
CASSLNFANYEQYF
TGTGCCAGCAGCTTGAACTTCGCGAACTACGAGCAGTACTTC
>TRBD2|once|TRBV19|TRBJ2-1
CASSPSQGLAYNEQFF
TGTGCCAGTAGTCCCTCCCAGGGACTAGCTTACAATGAGCAGTTCTTC
>NA|NA|TRBV11-2|TRBJ2-7
CASSLRGSYEQYF
TGTGCCAGCAGCTTAAGGGGGTCCTACGAGCAGTACTTC
>NA|NA|TRBV5-1|TRBJ1-1
CASSLMGGGNTEAFF
TGCGCCAGCAGCTTAATGGGAGGGGGGAACACTGAAGCTTTCTTT
>NA|NA|TRBV28|TRBJ1-4
CASSLGGRAGREKLFF
TGTGCCAGCAGTTTAGGTGGAAGGGCAGGGAGGGAAAAACTGTTTTTT
>NA|NA|TRBV11-1|TRBJ2-1
CASSLVGGHYNEQFF
TGTGCCAGCAGCTTGGTGGGAGGCCATTACAATGAGCAGTTCTTC
>TRBD1|NA|TRBV30|TRBJ2-1
CAWNRDRDDNEQFF
TGTGCCTGGAACCGGGACAGGGATGACAATGAGCAGTTCTTC
>NA|NA|TRBV5-6|TRBJ2-5
CASSFKPDNQETQYF
TGTGCCAGCAGCTTTAAACCGGACAATCAAGAGACCCAGTACTTC
>NA|NA|TRBV5-1|TRBJ2-1
CASSSGSYNEQFF
TGCGCCAGCAGCAGTGGCAGCTACAATGAGCAGTTCTTC
>NA|NA|TRBV7-2|TRBJ1-1
CASRHGGGVQTEAFF
TGTGCCAGCAGGCATGGGGGAGGGGTTCAAACTGAAGCTTTCTTT
>NA|once|TRBV21-1|TRBJ1-2
CASSMIGRGRNYGYTF
TGTGCCAGCAGCATGATAGGCAGGGGGCGTAACTATGGCTACACCTTC
>NA|NA|TRBV19|TRBJ1-5
CASSILLSDQPQHF
TGTGCCAGTAGTATTTTGTTAAGCGATCAGCCCCAGCATTTT
>TRBD1|NA|TRBV5-4|TRBJ2-3
CASGSAMGQGDTQYF
TGTGCCAGCGGATCCGCGATGGGACAGGGGGATACGCAGTATTTT
>TRBD1|NA|TRBV3-1/TRBV3-2|TRBJ2-7
CASSQWDRAYEQYF
TGTGCCAGCAGCCAATGGGACAGGGCCTACGAGCAGTACTTC
>TRBD1|once|TRBV28|TRBJ2-3
CASSWVGQGTDTQYF
TGTGCCAGCAGTTGGGTAGGACAGGGCACAGATACGCAGTATTTT
>NA|NA|TRBV19|TRBJ1-1
CASSIRHKNTEAFF
TGTGCCAGTAGTATACGACACAAGAACACTGAAGCTTTCTTT
>NA|NA|TRBV7-2|TRBJ2-7
CASSFSQVNEQYF
TGTGCCAGCAGCTTCTCCCAGGTCAACGAGCAGTACTTC
>NA|few|TRBV5-6|TRBJ2-3
CASSLGGSPTDTQYF
TGTGCCAGCAGCTTAGGGGGTTCCCCCACAGATACGCAGTATTTT
>TRBD1|many|TRBV3-1/TRBV3-2|TRBJ2-7
CASSLTGQGYEQYF
TGTGCCAGCAGCCTAACGGGACAGGGCTACGAGCAGTACTTC
>NA|NA|TRBV5-1|TRBJ2-2
CASSLYGGRTGELFF
TGCGCCAGCAGCTTATACGGGGGTCGCACCGGGGAGCTGTTTTTT
>NA|NA|TRBV12-3/TRBV12-4|TRBJ2-2
CASSPVKGELFF
TGTGCCAGCAGCCCAGTGAAGGGGGAGCTGTTTTTT
>NA|few|TRBV5-1|TRBJ2-5
CASSSPDEGETQYF
TGCGCCAGCAGCTCCCCCGACGAGGGAGAGACCCAGTACTTC
>NA|NA|TRBV3-1/TRBV3-2|TRBJ2-5
CASSARDFQETQYF
TGTGCCAGCAGCGCACGGGACTTCCAAGAGACCCAGTACTTC
>NA|NA|TRBV25-1|TRBJ1-1
CASSVGGNTEAFF
TGTGCCAGCAGTGTCGGTGGGAACACTGAAGCTTTCTTT
>TRBD2|NA|TRBV5-4|TRBJ2-3
CATHPGGRGTQYF
TGTGCCACGCACCCGGGGGGGCGGGGTACGCAGTATTTT
>NA|once|TRBV11-2|TRBJ2-3
CASSLGGGWNTQYF
TGTGCCAGCAGCTTAGGAGGCGGATGGAATACGCAGTATTTT
>NA|NA|TRBV19|TRBJ2-7
CASSSQTDSYEQYF
TGTGCCAGTAGTTCCCAGACAGACTCCTACGAGCAGTACTTC
>NA|NA|TRBV5-5|TRBJ1-6
CASTSETTSSYNSPLHF
TGTGCCAGCACGTCGGAGACCACTAGCTCCTATAATTCACCCCTCCACTTT
>NA|NA|TRBV9|TRBJ1-1
CASSVVGRDTEAFF
TGTGCCAGCAGCGTAGTAGGGAGAGACACTGAAGCTTTCTTT
>NA|NA|TRBV19|TRBJ1-3
CASSATGNTIYF
TGTGCCAGTAGTGCTACAGGGAACACCATATATTTT
>NA|NA|TRBV30|TRBJ1-1
CAWRRTANTEAFF
TGTGCCTGGAGGAGGACAGCGAACACTGAAGCTTTCTTT
>NA|NA|TRBV13|TRBJ1-1
CASSLEIRTANTEAFF
TGTGCCAGCAGCTTAGAAATAAGGACAGCAAACACTGAAGCTTTCTTT
>NA|NA|TRBV6-5|TRBJ1-2
CASSSDRNYGYTF
TGTGCCAGCAGTTCCGACAGGAACTATGGCTACACCTTC
>TRBD1|few|TRBV19|TRBJ2-2
CASFADRSGELFF
TGTGCCAGTTTCGCGGACAGGTCCGGGGAGCTGTTTTTT
>NA|NA|TRBV30|TRBJ2-5
CAGTGSQETQYF
TGTGCCGGGACGGGTAGTCAAGAGACCCAGTACTTC
>NA|few|TRBV7-9|TRBJ2-3
CASSLMGAGRDTQYF
TGTGCCAGCAGCTTAATGGGGGCAGGGCGGGATACGCAGTATTTT
>TRBD1|NA|TRBV3-1/TRBV3-2|TRBJ1-4
CASSPVPGQANEKLFF
TGTGCCAGCAGCCCTGTACCGGGACAGGCGAATGAAAAACTGTTTTTT
>NA|NA|TRBV28|TRBJ2-1
CASSPAAGQPNNEQFF
TGTGCCAGCAGTCCGGCCGCGGGACAGCCAAACAATGAGCAGTTCTTC
>TRBD2|once|TRBV9|TRBJ2-2
CASRGSGGAYGTGELFF
TGTGCCAGCAGGGGTAGCGGGGGGGCATACGGCACCGGGGAGCTGTTTTTT
>TRBD1|NA|TRBV28|TRBJ2-7
CASSSYFFWTGGKFNEQYF
TGTGCCAGCAGTTCCTATTTTTTCTGGACAGGGGGCAAGTTCAACGAGCAGTACTTC
>NA|NA|TRBV6-5|TRBJ1-3
CASSLSSGNTIYF
TGTGCCAGCAGTTTATCCTCTGGAAACACCATATATTTT
>NA|NA|TRBV19|TRBJ1-1
CASSIRRGPEAFF
TGTGCCAGTAGTATCCGCAGGGGCCCTGAAGCTTTCTTT
>NA|NA|TRBV5-1|TRBJ1-6
CASSLDGDSPLHF
TGCGCCAGCAGCTTGGACGGAGATTCACCCCTCCACTTT